This T cell receptor beta chain is from a study of blood T cell repertoires in COVID-19. Study information: Whether acute or convalescent, the COVID-19 samples came from the United States, Italy and Spain.

Method: immunoSEQ multiplex PCR; TCRdb's copy keeps in-frame clones and lacks some. The sample includes 95,000 to 110,000 clones, about four fifths seen only once; the top ten take more than 4%. Trimming took 5 bases from V and 7 from J; bases not matched to a gene: 8. Germline CDR1 and CDR2: SEHNR and FQNEAQ (reference sequence). The CDR3 spans 16 residues. This clone has a single count. The genes are TRBV7-9 and TRBJ1-6; 10 nucleotides match TRBD1. This clonotype was obtained from a man aged 65 to 85 with acute or convalescent COVID-19. Material for sequencing was peripheral blood. The CDR3 reads CASSKGDRGRNSPLHF. The CDR3 DNA reads TGTGCCAGCAGCAAGGGGGACAGGGGCCGAAATTCACCCCTCCACTTT.